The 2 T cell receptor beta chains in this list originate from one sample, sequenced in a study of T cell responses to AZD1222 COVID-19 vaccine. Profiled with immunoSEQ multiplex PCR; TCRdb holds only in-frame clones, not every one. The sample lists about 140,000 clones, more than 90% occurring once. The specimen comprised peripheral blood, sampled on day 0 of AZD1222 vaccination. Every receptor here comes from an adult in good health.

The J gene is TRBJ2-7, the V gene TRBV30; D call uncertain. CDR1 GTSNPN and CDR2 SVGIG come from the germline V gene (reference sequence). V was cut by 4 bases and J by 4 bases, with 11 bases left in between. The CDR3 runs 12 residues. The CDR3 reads CAWKGSQYEQYF. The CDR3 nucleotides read TGTGCCTGGAAAGGGTCGCAATACGAGCAGTACTTC.

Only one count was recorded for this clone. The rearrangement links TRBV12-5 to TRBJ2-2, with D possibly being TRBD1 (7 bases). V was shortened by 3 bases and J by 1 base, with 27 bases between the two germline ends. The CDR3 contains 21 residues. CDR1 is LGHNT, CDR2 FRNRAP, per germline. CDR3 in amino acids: CASGFSGPLTGRTVNTGELFF. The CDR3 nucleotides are TGTGCTAGTGGTTTCTCGGGTCCACTGACAGGGAGGACGGTGAACACCGGGGAGCTGTTTTTT.